The 8 T cell receptor beta chains in this list originate from one sample, sequenced in a study of shared clonotypes between healthy human individuals. Some clones are missing from TCRdb's copy, which holds only in-frame ones; the method was immunoSEQ multiplex PCR. The sample holds some 980,000 clones; over 75% are singletons and the top ten take approximately 1.5%. Sequenced material: memory CD4+ T cells sorted from blood. Subset described: CD45RA-negative fraction. The source of these receptors is a man aged 18 to 29 in good health.

A remark on this clone: It may be a read error: a sequence one base away is much more abundant. This same CDR3 is encoded by further DNA sequences in the sample. The chain is built from TRBV6-5 and TRBJ1-2; 9 positions agree with TRBD1. The V gene end was trimmed by 5 bases and the J gene end by 6 bases; junction bases not matched to a gene: 4. Per the germline V gene, CDR1 is MNHEY and CDR2 is SVGAGI. CDR3 size: 13 residues. CDR3 residues: CASSPGTGNGYTF. The DNA for the CDR3 is TGTGCCAGCAGTCCCGGGACAGGGAATGGCTACACCTTC.

This clone was detected a few times. V is TRBV7-6 and J is TRBJ2-7; 9 positions agree with TRBD1. The length of the CDR3 is 19 residues. J gave up 5 bases and V 0 bases, and 17 bases lay outside the gene matches. CDR1 and CDR2 (germline): SGHVS, FNYEAQ. The CDR3 loop is CASSLATGGAPGVDDEQYF. DNA of the CDR3: TGTGCCAGCAGCTTAGCCACAGGGGGCGCGCCGGGAGTGGACGACGAGCAGTACTTC.

V is TRBV9 and J is TRBJ1-2; D possibly corresponds to TRBD1 (5 bases). The germline V and J ends were trimmed by 2 bases and 3 bases, with 14 bases remaining between them. Per the germline V gene, CDR1 is SGDLS and CDR2 is YYNGEE. The CDR3 length is 15 residues. The CDR3 sequence is CASSVARVGDYGYTF. The CDR3 DNA follows: TGTGCCAGCAGCGTGGCACGTGTGGGGGACTATGGCTACACCTTC.

The J gene is TRBJ1-2, the V gene TRBV9; 7 positions match TRBD1. This CDR3 has 16 residues. The V gene end was trimmed by 0 bases and the J gene end by 11 bases; junction bases not matched to a gene: 16. In germline, CDR1 is SGDLS, CDR2 YYNGEE. In DNA, the CDR3 is TGTGCCAGCAGCGTAGCTGGGGGACAGCGGCTTTTGGGTTACACCTTC. It specifies CASSVAGGQRLLGYTF.

The J gene is TRBJ2-3, the V gene TRBV11-3, with D perhaps TRBD1 (5 bases). Per germline, CDR1 SGHNT and CDR2 YENEEA. This CDR3 has 13 amino acids. The V end was cut by 5 bases, the J end by 5 bases, with 11 bases between. The CDR3 nucleotides are TGTGCCAGCAGCGTGAACAGGCTAGATACGCAGTATTTT. This codes for CASSVNRLDTQYF.

This clone has only a few counts. The V and J genes are TRBV10-3 and TRBJ2-5; possible D gene TRBD2, 7 bases. Per the germline V gene, CDR1 is ENHRY and CDR2 is SYGVKD. Between the trimmed V and J ends, which lost 3 bases and 1 base, there was a span of 15 bases. This CDR3 has 16 amino acids. CDR3 residues: CAISDSRGGTQETQYF. CDR3 bases: TGTGCCATCAGTGACAGTCGCGGGGGCACCCAAGAGACCCAGTACTTC.

With respect to this clone: Different DNA sequences within this sample yield the same CDR3. The V call is TRBV5-1, the J call TRBJ2-5, with a weak D call TRBD1 (6 bases). The germline V and J ends were trimmed by 2 bases and 5 bases, with 10 bases remaining between them. Per germline, CDR1 SGHRS and CDR2 YFSETQ. CDR3 length: 13 residues. This CDR3 reads CASSLRQEETQYF. DNA of the CDR3: TGCGCCAGCAGCTTACGACAGGAGGAGACCCAGTACTTC.

This clone was seen a single time. DNA for the CDR3: TGTGCCAGCAGCCCGACAGTGACCTACGAGCAGTACTTC. This translates into CASSPTVTYEQYF. V usage is TRBV14 and J usage is TRBJ2-7; D possibly corresponds to TRBD1 (5 bases). CDR1 is SGHDN and CDR2 is FVKESK in the germline V gene. CDR3 length equals 13 residues. Trimming pared 4 bases from V and 2 bases from J, leaving 9 bases between.